Below are 16 T cell receptor beta chains sequenced from a single sample in a study of CD8 T cells in Susac syndrome. Random hexamers were used to reverse transcribe an amount of roughly 0.45 to 1 ug RNA. TCRdb analysed the immunoSEQ multiplex PCR reads with MiXCR anew, one entry per CDR3 protein. The sample includes over 100,000 distinct CDR3 sequences, just under 95% of them seen just once. The specimen was CD8+ T cells from PBMCs. The receptor source for this set is a human donor in good health.

The rearrangement joins TRBV6-1 to TRBJ1-5; D might be TRBD1 (5 bases). Germline V gene data show CDR1 as MNHNS and CDR2 as SASEGT. V lost 6 bases and J lost 1, with 19 bases in between. This CDR3 region has 17 residues. The DNA for the CDR3 is TGTGCCAGCAGCTCTTCTGGGACGGCGATAAGCAATCAGCCCCAGCATTTT. Translation: CASSSSGTAISNQPQHF.

The chain is built from TRBV5-6 and TRBJ2-6, with no clear D. V dropped 7 bases and J dropped 1 base, with 9 bases sitting between them. There are 14 residues in the CDR3. Germline CDR1 reads SGHDT; CDR2 reads YYEEEE. The CDR3 sequence is CASHAASGANVLTF. The CDR3 DNA is TGTGCCAGCCATGCAGCGTCTGGGGCCAACGTCCTGACTTTC.

J is TRBJ1-2 and V is TRBV29-1; unclear D gene. V dropped 0 bases and J dropped 4 bases, with 15 bases sitting between them. Germline V CDR1 and CDR2: SQVTM, ANQGSEA. The CDR3 is made up of 15 amino acids. The chain's CDR3 is CSVEEVGTAFYGYTF. For the CDR3, the DNA is TGCAGCGTTGAAGAAGTTGGAACAGCGTTCTATGGCTACACCTTC.

The rearrangement links TRBV6-1 to TRBJ2-1, with 9 nucleotides matching TRBD2. Germline CDR1 and CDR2: MNHNS and SASEGT. This CDR3 is built from 15 residues. With 5 bases clipped from V and 9 bases from J, the junction kept 11 bases outside the gene matches. The CDR3 spells CASSQMGGRASEQFF. The CDR3 nucleotides are TGTGCCAGCAGTCAAATGGGCGGGAGGGCCAGTGAGCAGTTCTTC.

This rearrangement joins TRBV4-3 to TRBJ1-5; D remains unclear. The V and J ends lost 2 bases and 0 bases respectively, with 11 bases between them. CDR1 and CDR2 from the germline V gene are LGHNA and YSLEER. The CDR3 is 16 residues long. The CDR3 region is CASSQSYPTSNQPQHF. CDR3 nucleotides: TGCGCCAGCAGCCAATCTTACCCCACTAGCAATCAGCCCCAGCATTTT.

This clonotype was observed a few times. J is TRBJ2-1 and V is TRBV4-3, with 7 bases that match TRBD1. V gave up 0 bases and J gave up 7 bases; unmatched junction bases: 6. The CDR3 runs 15 residues. Per the germline V gene, CDR1 is LGHNA and CDR2 is YSLEER. CDR3 in amino acids: CASSQDEGAWNEQFF. In DNA form, the CDR3 reads TGCGCCAGCAGCCAAGATGAGGGGGCCTGGAATGAGCAGTTCTTC.

The chain employs TRBV25-1 and TRBJ1-2; D gene ambiguous. V was shortened by 8 bases and J by 8 bases, with 12 bases between the two germline ends. CDR1 MGHDK and CDR2 SYGVNS come from the germline V gene. The CDR3 sequence is 11 residues long. The CDR3 loop reads CASGPREGYTF. As DNA, the CDR3 is TGTGCCAGCGGCCCCAGAGAGGGCTACACCTTC.

The chain has TRBV20-1 and TRBJ2-5; 14 bases align to TRBD2. The CDR3 totals 18 residues. Per germline, CDR1 DFQATT and CDR2 SNEGSKA (reference sequence). V trimming: 5 bases; J trimming: 2 bases; junction bases outside the gene matches: 13. The CDR3 loop reads CSAPQVGTSGRGQETQYF. The DNA of the CDR3 is TGCAGTGCTCCTCAGGTGGGGACTAGCGGGAGAGGACAAGAGACCCAGTACTTC.

The chain carries TRBV7-9 and TRBJ1-3, with D tentatively TRBD1 (5 bases). Deletions cut 6 bases from V and 4 bases from J, with 10 bases between. The germline CDR1 and CDR2 sequences are SEHNR and FQNEAQ (reference sequence). The CDR3 length is 13 residues. Here the CDR3 DNA reads TGTGCCAGCAGAGTGACAGCCGGAAACACCATATATTTT. This gives the protein CASRVTAGNTIYF. The full variable domain, in which reference TRBV7-9 and TRBJ1-3 provide the parts outside the CDR3, is DTGVSQNPRHKITKRGQNVTFRCDPISEHNRLYWYRQTLGQGPEFLTYFQNEAQLEKSRLLSDRFSAERPKGSFSTLEIQRTEQGDSAMYLCASRVTAGNTIYFGEGSWLTVV.

The rearrangement joins TRBV6-5 to TRBJ1-1; 9 bases align to TRBD1. J was trimmed by 4 bases and V by 9 bases; bases with no gene match: 3. The germline CDR1 and CDR2 sequences are MNHEY and SVGAGI. CDR3 size: 12 residues. The CDR3 loop is CASWDRVTEAFF. The CDR3, as DNA: TGTGCCAGTTGGGACAGGGTCACTGAAGCTTTCTTT.

The chain employs TRBV23-1 and TRBJ1-5; D unclear. TRBV23-1 is known as an ORF, though its function is uncertain. V was shortened by 3 bases and J by 1 base, with 13 bases between the two germline ends. The CDR3 totals 16 residues. This CDR3 reads CASSQVIRGSNQPQHF. The CDR3 DNA reads TGCGCCAGCAGTCAGGTAATACGAGGGAGCAATCAGCCCCAGCATTTT.

This rearrangement joins TRBV20-1 to TRBJ2-3, with D perhaps matching TRBD2 (5 bases). Germline-derived CDR1 and CDR2 are DFQATT and SNEGSKA (reference sequence). Trimming left V 0 bases short and J 0 bases short, with 10 bases between. The CDR3 runs 15 residues. In DNA form, the CDR3 reads TGCAGTGCTAGAGATCCTTGGACTAGCACAGATACGCAGTATTTT. Translated: CSARDPWTSTDTQYF.

The CDR3 coding sequence is TGTGCCAGCAGCCCAGGCCCCGAACGGGAGACCCAGTACTTC. Translation: CASSPGPERETQYF. The chain carries TRBV7-2 and TRBJ2-5; the D is unclear. The germline V and J ends were trimmed by 5 bases and 5 bases, with 15 bases remaining between them. The CDR3 spans 14 residues. Looked up from germline, CDR1 is SGHTA and CDR2 is FQGNSA. The whole variable domain, remainder taken from reference TRBV7-2 and TRBJ2-5, is GAGVSQSPSNKVTEKGKDVELRCDPISGHTALYWYRQSLGQGLEFLIYFQGNSAPDKSGLPSDRFSAERTGGSVSTLTIQRTQQEDSAVYLCASSPGPERETQYFGPGTRLLVL.

The J gene is TRBJ1-2, the V gene TRBV3-1; D possibly corresponds to TRBD1 (5 bases). This CDR3 has 15 amino acids. CDR1 is LGHDT and CDR2 is YNNKEL in the germline V gene (reference sequence). V was trimmed by 4 bases and J by 7 bases, leaving 19 bases between them. The CDR3 sequence: CASSPTWGSLGGYTF. The CDR3, as DNA: TGTGCCAGCAGCCCCACCTGGGGGAGTTTAGGTGGCTACACCTTC.

The genes are TRBV25-1 and TRBJ1-1; D unclear. Trimming removed 5 bases at V and 4 bases at J, with 14 bases between. Germline V CDR1 and CDR2: MGHDK, SYGVNS. The CDR3 has 14 amino acids. In nucleotides, the CDR3 is TGTGCCAGCAGTACCGAGGGAAGTCTCACTGAAGCTTTCTTT. It translates to CASSTEGSLTEAFF.

This chain joins TRBV7-9 and TRBJ1-3; D gene ambiguous. Trimming cost V 5 bases and J 0 bases, with 11 bases left between them. Looked up from germline, CDR1 is SEHNR and CDR2 is FQNEAQ (reference sequence). This CDR3 region has 15 residues. This chain's CDR3 is CASSADWDSGNTIYF. The DNA of the CDR3 is TGTGCCAGCAGCGCGGACTGGGACTCTGGAAACACCATATATTTT.